This T cell receptor beta chain was identified during a study of blood T cells in healthy people across ages. A J-beta primer mix and a sample-barcoded 5' primer were used in a second PCR of roughly 6 to 11 cycles. TCRdb ran MiXCR on the 5' RACE reads and lists one entry per CDR3 protein. Here the sample spans approximately 690,000 distinct CDR3 sequences, roughly 43% being singletons. Germline assignment: CDR1 LGHNA and CDR2 YNFKEQ. V lost 1 base and J 0 bases, leaving 7 bases between the germline ends. There are 16 residues in the CDR3. This sequence joins TRBV4-2 and TRBJ2-6; D gene uncertain. What was sequenced was blood. This receptor was obtained from a man aged 80 or over in good health. CDR3 loop: CASSQALYSGANVLTF. CDR3 coding DNA: TGTGCCAGCAGCCAAGCGCTTTACTCTGGGGCCAACGTCCTGACTTTC.